This T cell receptor (beta chain) derives from a study of technical replicates of blood from four donors. Assay: immunoSEQ multiplex PCR; the TCRdb copy retains only in-frame clones and omits some. In the table there are 15,000 to 20,000 clones, 87% of which are singletons. V shed 6 bases and J 0 bases; nucleotides not matched to a gene: 1. Germline V gene data show CDR1 as SGHTA and CDR2 as FQGNSA. The CDR3 has 14 amino acids. The chain recombines TRBV7-2 with TRBJ2-1; 8 bases fit TRBD2. This receptor was obtained from a human donor in good health. Material for sequencing was PBMCs. CDR3 protein: CASRTSGSYNEQFF. The CDR3 nucleotides are TGTGCCAGCAGAACTAGCGGCTCCTACAATGAGCAGTTCTTC.